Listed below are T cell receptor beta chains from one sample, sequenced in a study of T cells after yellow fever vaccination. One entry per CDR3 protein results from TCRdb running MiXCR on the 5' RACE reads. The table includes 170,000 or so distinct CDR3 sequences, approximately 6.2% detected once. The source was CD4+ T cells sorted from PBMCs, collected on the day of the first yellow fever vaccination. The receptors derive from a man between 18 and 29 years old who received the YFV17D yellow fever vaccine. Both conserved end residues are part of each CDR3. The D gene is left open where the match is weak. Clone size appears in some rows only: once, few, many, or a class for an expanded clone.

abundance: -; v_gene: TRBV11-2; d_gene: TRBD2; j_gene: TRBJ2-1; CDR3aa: CASSKFRTSGGAPDEQFF; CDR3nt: TGTGCCAGCAGCAAATTCCGGACTAGCGGGGGGGCCCCCGATGAGCAGTTCTTC
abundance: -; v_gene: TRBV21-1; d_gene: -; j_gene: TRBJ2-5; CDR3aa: CASSKDLLGADNQETQYF; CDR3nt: TGTGCCAGCAGCAAAGATCTCCTGGGGGCTGACAACCAAGAGACCCAGTACTTC
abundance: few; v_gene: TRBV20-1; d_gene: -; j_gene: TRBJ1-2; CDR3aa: CSARRGTNYGYTF; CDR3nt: TGCAGTGCTAGAAGGGGAACTAACTATGGCTACACCTTC
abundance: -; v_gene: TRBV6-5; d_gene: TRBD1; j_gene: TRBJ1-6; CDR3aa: CASSTGTVNSPLHF; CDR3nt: TGTGCCAGCAGCACCGGGACAGTTAATTCACCCCTCCACTTT
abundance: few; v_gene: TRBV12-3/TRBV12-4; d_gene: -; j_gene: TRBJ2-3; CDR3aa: CATNHGLGGDTQYF; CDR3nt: TGTGCCACCAACCACGGGCTTGGGGGAGATACGCAGTATTTT
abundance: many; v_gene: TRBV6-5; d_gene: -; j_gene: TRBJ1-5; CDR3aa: CASSYSSGTGSSNQPQHF; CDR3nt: TGTGCCAGCAGTTACTCGAGTGGTACAGGTAGTAGCAATCAGCCCCAGCATTTT
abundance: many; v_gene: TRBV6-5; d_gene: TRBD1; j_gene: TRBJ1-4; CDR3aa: CASSPRGPNEKLFF; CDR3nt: TGTGCCAGCAGCCCAAGGGGGCCTAATGAAAAACTGTTTTTT
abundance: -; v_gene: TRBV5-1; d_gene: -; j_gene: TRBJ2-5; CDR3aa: CASRKLPWGRETQYF; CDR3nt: TGCGCCAGCAGAAAGCTTCCCTGGGGGAGGGAGACCCAGTACTTC
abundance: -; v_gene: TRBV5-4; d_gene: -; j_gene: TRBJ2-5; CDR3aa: CASSLVGTPEETQYF; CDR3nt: TGTGCCAGCAGCCTTGTAGGAACACCCGAAGAGACCCAGTACTTC
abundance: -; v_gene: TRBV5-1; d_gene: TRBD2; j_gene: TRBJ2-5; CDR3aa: CASRGLAGLQETQYF; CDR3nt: TGCGCCAGTCGAGGACTAGCGGGGCTCCAAGAGACCCAGTACTTC
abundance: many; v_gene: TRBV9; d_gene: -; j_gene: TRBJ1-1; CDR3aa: CASSVQGDTEAFF; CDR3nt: TGTGCCAGCAGCGTCCAGGGTGACACTGAAGCTTTCTTT
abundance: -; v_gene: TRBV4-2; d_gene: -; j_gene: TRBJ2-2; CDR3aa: CASSVPPGGRGNTGELFF; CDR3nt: TGTGCCAGCAGCGTCCCCCCGGGGGGCCGGGGTAACACCGGGGAGCTGTTTTTT
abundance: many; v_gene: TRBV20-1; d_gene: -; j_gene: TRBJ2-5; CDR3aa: CSAPQYQETQYF; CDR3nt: TGCAGTGCCCCTCAGTACCAAGAGACCCAGTACTTC
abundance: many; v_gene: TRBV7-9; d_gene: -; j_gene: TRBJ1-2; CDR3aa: CASSLGEMRYGYTF; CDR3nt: TGTGCCAGCAGCTTAGGGGAAATGCGGTATGGCTACACCTTC
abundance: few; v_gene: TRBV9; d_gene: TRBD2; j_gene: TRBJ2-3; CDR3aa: CASSVMSSGGLLTDTQYF; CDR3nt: TGTGCCAGCAGCGTAATGTCTAGCGGGGGCCTCCTCACAGATACGCAGTATTTT
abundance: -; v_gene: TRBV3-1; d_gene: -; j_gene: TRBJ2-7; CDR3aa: CASSQRGSGYEQYF; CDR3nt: TGTGCCAGCAGCCAGCGGGGAAGCGGCTACGAGCAGTACTTC
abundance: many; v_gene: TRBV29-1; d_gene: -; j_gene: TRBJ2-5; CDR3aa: CSVGPAVLTQYF; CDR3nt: TGCAGCGTTGGCCCGGCGGTGTTGACCCAGTACTTC
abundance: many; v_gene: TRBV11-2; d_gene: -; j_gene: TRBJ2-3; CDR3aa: CASSSGSSDTQYF; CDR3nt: TGTGCCAGCAGCTCCGGATCCTCAGATACGCAGTATTTT
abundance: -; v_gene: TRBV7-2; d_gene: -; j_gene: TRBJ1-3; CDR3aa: CASSLGGDLNTIYF; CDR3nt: TGTGCCAGCAGCTTAGGAGGCGACCTAAACACCATATATTTT
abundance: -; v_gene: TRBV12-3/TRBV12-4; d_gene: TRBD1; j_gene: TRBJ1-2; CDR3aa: CASTTHRGYGYTF; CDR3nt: TGTGCCAGCACCACTCACAGGGGCTATGGCTACACCTTC
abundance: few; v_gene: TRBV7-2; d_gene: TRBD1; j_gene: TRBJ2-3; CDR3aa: CASSPYRGSTSTDTQYF; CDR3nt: TGTGCCAGCAGCCCATACAGGGGCTCCACTAGCACAGATACGCAGTATTTT
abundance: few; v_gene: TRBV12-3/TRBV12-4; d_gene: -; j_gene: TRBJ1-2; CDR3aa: CASSLMERGYTF; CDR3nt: TGTGCCAGCAGTTTAATGGAGAGGGGCTACACCTTC
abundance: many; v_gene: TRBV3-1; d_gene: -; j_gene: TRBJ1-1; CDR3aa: CASSHGTPNTEAFF; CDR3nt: TGTGCCAGCAGCCACGGGACACCGAACACTGAAGCTTTCTTT
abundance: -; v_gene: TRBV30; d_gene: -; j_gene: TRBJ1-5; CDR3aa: CAWSGVSPYQPQHF; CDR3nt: TGTGCCTGGAGCGGAGTTTCCCCCTATCAGCCCCAGCATTTT
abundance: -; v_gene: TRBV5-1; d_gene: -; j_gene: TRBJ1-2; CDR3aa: CASSLAQETFNYGYTF; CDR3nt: TGCGCCAGCAGCTTGGCGCAGGAGACGTTTAACTATGGCTACACCTTC
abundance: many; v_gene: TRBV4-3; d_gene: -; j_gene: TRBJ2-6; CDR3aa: CASSQQRGSGANVLTF; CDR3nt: TGCGCCAGCAGCCAACAAAGGGGATCTGGGGCCAACGTCCTGACTTTC
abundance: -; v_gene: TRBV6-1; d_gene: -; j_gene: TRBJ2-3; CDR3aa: CASSATLGTDTQYF; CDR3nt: TGTGCCAGCAGTGCTACGCTCGGCACAGATACGCAGTATTTT
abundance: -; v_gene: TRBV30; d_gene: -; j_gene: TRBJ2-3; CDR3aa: CAWSRIQGETDTQYF; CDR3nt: TGTGCCTGGAGTAGGATCCAGGGAGAGACAGATACGCAGTATTTT
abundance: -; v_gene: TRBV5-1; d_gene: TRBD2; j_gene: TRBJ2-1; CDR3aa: CASSRSAGGHGDEQFF; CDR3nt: TGCGCCAGCAGCAGGTCAGCGGGGGGGCATGGCGATGAGCAGTTCTTC
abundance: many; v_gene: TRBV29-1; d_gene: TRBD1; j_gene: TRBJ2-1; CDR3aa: CSVEGDRGPNEQFF; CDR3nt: TGCAGCGTTGAAGGGGACAGGGGGCCGAATGAGCAGTTCTTC
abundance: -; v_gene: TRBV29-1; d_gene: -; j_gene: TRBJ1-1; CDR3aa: CSVPPPVGMIRAFF; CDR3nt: TGCAGCGTCCCACCCCCGGTCGGCATGATACGCGCTTTCTTT
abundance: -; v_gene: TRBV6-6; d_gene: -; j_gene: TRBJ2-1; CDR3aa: CASSYSWGVGYNEQFF; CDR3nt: TGTGCCAGCAGTTACTCGTGGGGGGTAGGCTACAATGAGCAGTTCTTC
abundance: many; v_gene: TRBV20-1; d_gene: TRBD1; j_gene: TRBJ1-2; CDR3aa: CVLWEGASYTF; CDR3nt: TGCGTCCTTTGGGAGGGGGCTAGCTACACCTTC
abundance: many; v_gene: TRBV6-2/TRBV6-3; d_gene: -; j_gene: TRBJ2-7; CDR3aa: CASSGPRSSYEQYF; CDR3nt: TGTGCCAGCAGCGGGCCCAGGAGCTCCTACGAGCAGTACTTC
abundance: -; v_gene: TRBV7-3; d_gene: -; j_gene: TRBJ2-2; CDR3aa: CASSEGGVAGELFF; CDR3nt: TGTGCCAGCAGCGAAGGGGGAGTTGCCGGGGAGCTGTTTTTT
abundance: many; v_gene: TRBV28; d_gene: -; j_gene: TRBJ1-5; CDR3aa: CASSLTGTSNQPQHF; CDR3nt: TGTGCCAGCAGTTTAACCGGGACTAGCAATCAGCCCCAGCATTTT
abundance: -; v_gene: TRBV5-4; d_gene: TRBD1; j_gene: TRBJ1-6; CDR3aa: CASSLDRGYNSPLHF; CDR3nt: TGTGCCAGCAGCCTCGACAGGGGCTATAATTCACCCCTCCACTTT
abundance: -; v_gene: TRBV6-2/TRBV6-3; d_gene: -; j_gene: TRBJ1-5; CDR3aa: CASSLFGLDPQHF; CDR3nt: TGTGCCAGCAGTTTGTTCGGGTTGGACCCCCAGCATTTT
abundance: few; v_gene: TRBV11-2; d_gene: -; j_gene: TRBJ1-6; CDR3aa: CASSLDRLSTYNSPLHF; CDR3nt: TGTGCCAGCAGCTTAGACCGCCTGTCGACCTATAATTCACCCCTCCACTTT
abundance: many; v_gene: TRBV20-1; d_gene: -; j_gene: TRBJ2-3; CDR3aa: CSAPLPAGPDTQYF; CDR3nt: TGCAGTGCCCCCCTACCGGCGGGGCCAGATACGCAGTATTTT
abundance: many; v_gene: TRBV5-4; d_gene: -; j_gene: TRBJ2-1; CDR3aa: CASSRGGRGENEQFF; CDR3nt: TGTGCCAGCAGCAGGGGAGGCAGGGGGGAAAATGAGCAGTTCTTC
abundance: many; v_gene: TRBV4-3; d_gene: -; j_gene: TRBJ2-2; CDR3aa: CASSTIGNTGELFF; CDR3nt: TGCGCCAGCAGCACGATAGGGAACACCGGGGAGCTGTTTTTT
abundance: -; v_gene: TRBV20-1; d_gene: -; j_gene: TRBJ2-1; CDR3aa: CSASGTAYYNEQFF; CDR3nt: TGCAGTGCTAGTGGGACTGCATACTACAATGAGCAGTTCTTC
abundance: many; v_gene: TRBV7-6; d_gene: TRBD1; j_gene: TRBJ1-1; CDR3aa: CASSGGQGSTEAFF; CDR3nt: TGTGCCAGCAGCGGGGGACAGGGATCGACTGAAGCTTTCTTT
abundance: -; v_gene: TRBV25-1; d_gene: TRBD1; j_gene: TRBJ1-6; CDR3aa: CASSDPGQGKAPLHF; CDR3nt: TGTGCCAGCAGTGACCCGGGACAGGGTAAAGCACCCCTCCACTTT
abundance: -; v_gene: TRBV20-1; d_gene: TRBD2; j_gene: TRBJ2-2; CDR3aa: CSAERGGGTGELFF; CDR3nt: TGCAGTGCTGAACGGGGGGGCGGCACCGGGGAGCTGTTTTTT
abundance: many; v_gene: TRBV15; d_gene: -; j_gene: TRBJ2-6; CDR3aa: CATSRARTSGANVLTF; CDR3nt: TGTGCCACCAGCAGAGCACGGACCTCTGGGGCCAACGTCCTGACTTTC
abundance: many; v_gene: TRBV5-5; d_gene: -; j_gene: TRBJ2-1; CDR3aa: CASSFMRGSYNEQFF; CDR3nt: TGTGCCAGCAGCTTTATGAGGGGATCCTACAATGAGCAGTTCTTC
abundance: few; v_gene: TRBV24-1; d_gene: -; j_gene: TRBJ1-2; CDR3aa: CATSDPLQGYGYTF; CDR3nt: TGTGCCACCAGTGACCCTCTCCAGGGTTATGGCTACACCTTC
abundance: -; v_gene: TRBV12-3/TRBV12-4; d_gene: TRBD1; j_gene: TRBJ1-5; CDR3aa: CASSPGQGVESNQPQHF; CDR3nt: TGTGCCAGCAGTCCGGGACAGGGGGTGGAAAGCAATCAGCCCCAGCATTTT
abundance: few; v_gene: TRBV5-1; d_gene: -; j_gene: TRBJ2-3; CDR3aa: CASSWGTDTQYF; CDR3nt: TGCGCCAGCAGCTGGGGCACAGATACGCAGTATTTT